This paragraph reports one TCR beta chain. Authors' data handling: Amplification of reference gene primers was used by the study to estimate nucleated cell counts. Method: immunoSEQ multiplex PCR; TCRdb's copy keeps in-frame clones and lacks some. The V and J calls and clone size come from that table; D and trimming were worked out from the DNA. This table has about 210,000 clones, about 84% appearing once. The ends lost 7 bases at V and 2 bases at J; junction bases unmatched: 8. Germline-derived CDR1 and CDR2 are MNHEY and SVGAGI. The CDR3 has 15 residues. This entry is derived from a study of blood T cell repertoires in COVID-19. The overall study: COVID-19 samples, acute and convalescent, were from the United States, Italy and Spain. Nucleic acid was either cDNA or gDNA, and it came from T cells, B-cell-depleted T cells, or PBMCs.

The J gene is TRBJ2-7, the V gene TRBV6-5, with 10 bases lining up with TRBD2. The specimen was peripheral blood. This receptor was obtained from a human donor in a cohort sampled during active COVID-19. CDR3 sequence: CASTLIAGGPYEQYF. The CDR3 DNA reads as TGTGCCAGCACGCTTATAGCGGGGGGCCCCTACGAGCAGTACTTC.